Following are 11 T cell receptor beta chains from one sample sequenced in a study of T cell repertoires in cytomegalovirus infection. TCRdb re-called the reads through MiXCR, storing one row per CDR3 protein. The table records roughly 300,000 distinct CDR3 sequences, more than 9% of them present only once. Sequencing was done on a sample of PBMCs. The receptors derive from a human donor in good health (CMV status not recorded). Some clones in this sample may be carry-over from other donors' samples.

This clonotype was seen a handful of times. As DNA, the CDR3 is TGTGCCAGCAGCTTTGATAGCGGGAGCTACAATGAGCAGTTCTTC. It translates to CASSFDSGSYNEQFF. The J gene is TRBJ2-1, the V gene TRBV5-4, with 9 bases aligning to TRBD2. CDR3 length: 15 residues. Germline CDR1 and CDR2: SGHNT and YYREEE (reference sequence). Losses at the gene ends were 2 bases for V and 3 bases for J; bases not matched to a gene: 3.

The chain joins TRBV30 to TRBJ1-4; D is undetermined. The germline V gene encodes CDR1 GTSNPN and CDR2 SVGIG (reference sequence). V shed 5 bases and J shed 5 bases, with 18 bases lying between them. The CDR3 covers 15 residues. The CDR3 loop is CAWGEHQSVNEKLFF. In nucleotides, the CDR3 is TGTGCCTGGGGAGAACACCAGTCAGTCAATGAAAAACTGTTTTTT.

This rearrangement joins TRBV19 to TRBJ1-5, with 7 bases fitting TRBD1. The V segment lost 4 bases and the J segment 0 bases; nucleotides outside the gene matches: 9. CDR1 and CDR2 (germline): LNHDA, SQIVND (reference sequence). The CDR3 is 17 residues long. The CDR3 DNA reads TGTGCCAGTAGTACCCCCCATACAGGGGTTAGCAATCAGCCCCAGCATTTT. Translating gives CASSTPHTGVSNQPQHF.

This clonotype came up a few times. This sequence joins TRBV12-3 or TRBV12-4 and TRBJ1-4, with 9 nucleotides matching TRBD1. Trimming took 6 bases from V and 7 from J; bases not matched to a gene: 6. This CDR3 has 14 residues. CDR3 coding DNA: TGTGCCAGCAGCCCGACAGGGGGTCGTGAAAAACTGTTTTTT. This sequence encodes CASSPTGGREKLFF.

This clonotype was recorded a few times. J is TRBJ2-1 and V is TRBV7-2; D may be TRBD2 (5 bases). V was trimmed by 0 bases and J by 11 bases, leaving 8 bases between them. CDR1 is SGHTA and CDR2 is FQGNSA in the germline V gene. The CDR3 covers 12 residues. The CDR3 reads CASSLAPGKQFF. The CDR3 bases are TGTGCCAGCAGCTTAGCTCCGGGAAAGCAGTTCTTC. The variable domain in full, completed from reference TRBV7-2 and TRBJ2-1, reads GAGVSQSPSNKVTEKGKDVELRCDPISGHTALYWYRQSLGQGLEFLIYFQGNSAPDKSGLPSDRFSAERTGGSVSTLTIQRTQQEDSAVYLCASSLAPGKQFFGPGTRLTVL.

This clonotype has a handful of counts. J is TRBJ1-2 and V is TRBV20-1, with 8 positions matching TRBD1. This CDR3 comprises 15 residues. V dropped 2 bases and J dropped 8; count of bases not matched to a gene: 13. Germline-derived CDR1 and CDR2 are DFQATT and SNEGSKA (reference sequence). The CDR3 coding sequence is TGCAGTGCTAGACAACAGGGACAGGTGACGAGCGGCTACACCTTC. Translated, it gives CSARQQGQVTSGYTF.

This chain joins TRBV2 and TRBJ2-5; 8 bases are shared with TRBD2. J was trimmed by 5 bases and V by 4 bases; bases with no gene match: 6. This CDR3 spans 14 amino acids. Germline values: CDR1 SNHLY, CDR2 FYNNEI. The CDR3 region is CASSGGTSGETQYF. For the CDR3, the DNA is TGTGCCAGCAGTGGGGGGACTAGTGGGGAGACCCAGTACTTC. The complete variable domain, with remaining parts taken from reference TRBV2 and TRBJ2-5, reads EPEVTQTPSHQVTQMGQEVILRCVPISNHLYFYWYRQILGQKVEFLVSFYNNEISEKSEIFDDQFSVERPDGSNFTLKIRSTKLEDSAMYFCASSGGTSGETQYFGPGTRLLVL.

This clonotype has a handful of counts. The V gene is TRBV6-5, the J gene TRBJ1-6; the D gene is possibly TRBD1 (5 bases). The CDR3 runs to 18 residues. V was clipped by 7 bases and J by 0 bases, with 19 bases between them. The germline V gene has CDR1 MNHEY and CDR2 SVGAGI. CDR3 in amino acids: CASNPDGAASSYNSPLHF. Here the CDR3 DNA reads TGTGCCAGCAACCCCGACGGGGCCGCCAGCTCCTATAATTCACCCCTCCACTTT.

A word on this clonotype: Mismatch with germline at one junction end may stem from a read error. The chain's CDR3 is CTSSKPGVPRGTQYF. CDR3 in DNA: TGTACCAGCAGTAAACCGGGGGTCCCCAGGGGGACCCAGTACTTC. V and J are TRBV6-1 and TRBJ2-5; D tentatively fits TRBD1 or TRBD2 (6 bases each). Germline CDR1 reads MNHNS; CDR2 reads SASEGT. This CDR3 region has 15 residues.

This clonotype was counted many times. V is TRBV6-1 and J is TRBJ2-1; D tentatively fits TRBD1 or TRBD2 (5 bases each). The CDR3 loop spans 15 amino acids. V was clipped by 4 bases and J by 6 bases, with 16 bases between them. Germline assignment: CDR1 MNHNS and CDR2 SASEGT. The CDR3 nucleotides read TGTGCCAGCAGTGGTCAACCGGGACGGGGCAATGAGCAGTTCTTC. As protein: CASSGQPGRGNEQFF.

This clonotype was seen more than once but under ten times. Its ends do not fully match the called genes, so a read error is possible. The rearrangement links TRBV4-3 to TRBJ2-1; either TRBD1 or TRBD2 may supply D (7 bases each). The CDR3 has 13 amino acids. Per germline, CDR1 LGHNA and CDR2 YSLEER. The CDR3 nucleotides read TGCGCCAGCAGCCAAGATTGGGGCCCAGGGGGGGTCTTC. It encodes CASSQDWGPGGVF.